This TCR beta chain was profiled in a study of regulatory T cells in long-lasting Graves disease. Study details: Persistent Graves' disease denoted over 5 years of antithyroid drugs plus positive TSH receptor antibodies.

Looked up from germline, CDR1 is SGDLS and CDR2 is YYNGEE. This CDR3 has 14 amino acids. V lost 0 bases and J lost 5, with 11 bases in between. Time point described: persistent/refractory GD, antithyroid drugs over 5 years with positive TRAb. Making the TCR library involved RNA that had been extracted from PBMCs. Arm-PCR of CDR3 regions and iRepertoire HTBI primers were the basis on which TCR beta libraries were built. Per the original methods: Identification of gene segments yielded some 61 TRBV and 14 TRBJ across samples. TCRdb re-called the multiplex PCR reads with MiXCR, one entry per CDR3 protein. The V and J calls and clone size come from TCRdb's table, not from the authors' own analysis. The table includes 300,000 to 500,000 distinct CDR3 sequences, less than 25% detected once.

This chain uses TRBV9 with TRBJ1-1, with D perhaps matching TRBD1 (6 bases). The sequence derives from a female donor with Graves disease. Source: peripheral blood mononuclear cells (PBMCs), taken when the disease was refractory, from a patient treated with antithyroid drugs. The CDR3 is CASSVGGGETEAFF. In DNA form, the CDR3 reads TGTGCCAGCAGCGTAGGGGGGGGCGAGACTGAAGCTTTCTTT.